The clone carrying this TCR beta chain was detected a few times. The data derive from a study of T cells in Graves' hyperthyroidism and ophthalmopathy. RNA transcripts provided the source from which TCR beta CDR3 regions were amplified. During a first-round RT-PCR of the TCR CDR3, the HTBI primer set was used. TCRdb ran MiXCR on the multiplex PCR reads and lists one entry per CDR3 protein. The sample shows approximately 490,000 distinct CDR3 sequences, around a fifth of them seen only once. CDR3 length: 17 residues. The junction had 9 bases not matched to a gene; V was cut back by 4 bases and J by 0 bases. Germline CDR1 and CDR2: SGHTA and FQGNSA.

Sample: blood. The rearrangement uses TRBV7-2 and TRBJ2-7; 10 bases fit TRBD2. The source of this sequence is a woman aged 70-85 years with Graves' ophthalmopathy. The CDR3 DNA reads TGTGCCAGCAGCTGGCGGGTAGCGGGAGGCCTCTCCTACGAGCAGTACTTC. Protein product: CASSWRVAGGLSYEQYF.